This T cell receptor beta chain is drawn from a study of T cells after yellow fever vaccination (dated by TCRdb to the late 2010s). As for the study more broadly: Libraries from fractions with low cell numbers were prepared with the SMART-Seq v4 Ultra Low Input RNA kit. To follow T-cell clones before and after primary and booster YFV17D yellow fever vaccination, bulk TCR alpha and beta repertoires were sequenced over time. The cohort comprised two healthy male donors, one aged 18 to 29 and one aged 30 to 40 years. Blood samples were taken at several timepoints before and after primary and secondary immunization, and bulk PBMC replicates and cell subsets were isolated.

The treatment or condition label for this specimen denotes: live attenuated yellow fever vaccine strain. Two biological replicates of bulk PBMCs were collected at each blood-draw timepoint. A standard Ficoll-Paque protocol was used to isolate PBMCs from peripheral blood. RNA was extracted with TriZol from bulk PBMCs, CD4 and CD8 fractions, and dextramer-positive and dextramer-negative fractions. This clonotype occurred many times. Its recognized antigen is unknown. Within one base of it there is no much larger clone, and no base qualities were kept. TCR cDNA was synthesized by 5'RACE template switching, through which a universal primer site and unique molecular identifiers were introduced. cDNA synthesis was primed from both the TCR alpha and TCR beta constant segments. Library amplification used two PCR steps, and the second PCR step added sample barcodes and sequencing adapters. Sequencing of the libraries was done on either Illumina HiSeq 2500 (2x100 bp) or NovaSeq (2x150 bp). In the original analysis: Reads were demultiplexed and collapsed into UMI consensus sequences with MIGEC, and V(D)J alignment was performed with MiXCR. Clonotypes responding to the vaccine were identified with edgeR on replicate PBMC samples, with the criteria of FDR below 0.01 and a log2 fold change above 5 up to day 15. Each bulk clonotype was labeled CD4 or CD8 based on which sequenced repertoire, CD4 or CD8, contained the clonotype at higher abundance. TCRdb handled the public reads itself, with Q25 trimming in fastp and clone calling in MiXCR, and kept productive beta chains. Rows are unified per CDR3 protein, each entry keeping the most common DNA and genes. The authors' filters were not applied to this entry. The sample profile shows about 360,000 distinct CDR3 sequences; roughly 6.1% of them were found once. Approximately 15% of the sample goes to the ten largest clones.

The CDR3 numbers 15 residues from cysteine through phenylalanine. Here the CDR3 DNA is all that survives: 45 bases in frame from base 1. The CDR1 and CDR2 encoded by the germline V gene (reference sequence) are SEHNR and FQNEAQ. V is pared back by 4 bases and J by 1 base, with 13 bases lying between the germline termini. Results the study describes overall, beyond this receptor: The study included only a couple of donors, which limits how far the findings can be generalized. Computational filtering was needed because FACS-sorted repertoires could contain abundant contaminating clonotypes from the bulk population. A small fraction of clonotypes appeared in both the CD4 and CD8 compartments, likely as a result of convergent recombination. After the booster, most of the clones that had expanded following primary vaccination were detected again (just under 97% of CD4 and roughly nine tenths of CD8), which suggests that memory was broadly maintained. The secondary T-cell response was found to be weaker but faster than the primary response, with a peak reached on day 5 rather than on day 15.

The chain joins TRBV7-9 to TRBJ2-5; possibly the D gene is TRBD1, per 6 matching bases. The sample consisted of PBMCs, taken 5 days after the yellow fever booster vaccination. The TCR sequence derives from a man between 25 and 39 years old who received the YFV17D yellow fever vaccine. CDR3 protein: CASSYKTGTQETQYF. The bases are TGTGCCAGCAGCTACAAAACAGGGACCCAAGAGACCCAGTACTTC. Reference TRBV7-9 and TRBJ2-5 proteins supply the regions before and after the CDR3; the full variable domain is: DTGVSQNPRHKITKRGQNVTFRCDPISEHNRLYWYRQTLGQGPEFLTYFQNEAQLEKSRLLSDRFSAERPKGSFSTLEIQRTEQGDSAMYLCASSYKTGTQETQYFGPGTRLLVL.